The 10 T cell receptor beta chains reported below all come from one sample, sequenced in a study of graft-versus-host responses after intestinal transplantation (dated by TCRdb to about 2021). The antigens these receptors bind are not known. Library preparation was by the immunoSEQ multiplex PCR assay. Sourced from immuneACCESS, this table was stored by TCRdb with only in-frame sequences that have V and J called. A share of the clones is absent; for the studies checked, an unresolved V gene accounts for under half, and the remainder has no known explanation. For this sample the table gives approximately 89,000 clones, of which approximately 90% were detected only once. The ten largest clones add up to roughly 0.17% of the sample. What this sample's time point label stands for: cells obtained before transplantation from donor or recipient. The sample in question was unstimulated CD4+ T cells sorted from spleen or lymph node cells, obtained before intestinal transplant. These receptors were obtained from a human donor who received an intestinal transplant.

About this clone: Other DNA sequences in the same sample also yield this CDR3. The chain employs TRBV30 and TRBJ1-2; D gene unclear. Germline V CDR1 and CDR2: GTSNPN, SVGIG (reference sequence). V was trimmed by 0 bases and J by 4 bases, leaving 6 bases between them. The CDR3 runs to 12 residues. CDR3 nucleotides: TGTGCCTGGAGTGTCAGTGGCTATGGCTACACCTTC. The encoded protein is CAWSVSGYGYTF.

With respect to this clone: In the same sample, other DNA sequences code for this CDR3. J is TRBJ2-7 and V is TRBV6-5; TRBD1 is a possible D gene (5 bases). In germline, CDR1 is MNHEY, CDR2 SVGAGI. The CDR3 loop spans 14 amino acids. Trimming pared 0 bases from V and 1 base from J, leaving 7 bases between. The CDR3 DNA reads as TGTGCCAGCAGTTACTCCCCAGGGTCCTACGAGCAGTACTTC. Its translation is CASSYSPGSYEQYF.

The chain carries TRBV10-3 and TRBJ2-7; the match to TRBD1 covers 8 bases. This CDR3 comprises 14 residues. After removal of 5 bases from V and 5 bases from J, the junction contained 8 bases not matched to a gene. Germline V lookup: CDR1 ENHRY, CDR2 SYGVKD. DNA for the CDR3: TGTGCCATCAGTCTCCAGGGGGCGCGGGACGAGCAGTACTTC. This sequence encodes CAISLQGARDEQYF.

The CDR3, as DNA: TGTGCCAGCAGCCAAGAAGGTAGCGGGAGGTCAGATACGCAGTATTTT. Translated: CASSQEGSGRSDTQYF. The V and J genes are TRBV4-2 and TRBJ2-3; 10 positions match TRBD2. V was pared by 0 bases and J by 4 bases, with 4 bases of the junction left unmatched. The CDR3 contains 16 residues. Germline loops: CDR1 LGHNA, CDR2 YNFKEQ.

The V and J genes are TRBV6-1 and TRBJ1-4, with TRBD1 matching over 8 bases. The CDR3 loop spans 14 amino acids. Trimming took 6 bases from V and 6 from J; bases not matched to a gene: 6. Germline V gene data show CDR1 as MNHNS and CDR2 as SASEGT. In nucleotides, the CDR3 is TGTGCCAGCAGACAGGACAGGGTAGATGAAAAACTGTTTTTT. It specifies CASRQDRVDEKLFF.

The CDR3 DNA sequence: TGCGCCAGCAGCTTGACAAGCGGGAGTACTTACAATGAGCAGTTCTTC. Its protein product is CASSLTSGSTYNEQFF. The chain uses TRBV5-1 and TRBJ2-1, with 8 nucleotides matching TRBD2. J gave up 4 bases and V 1 base, and 7 bases lay outside the gene matches. The CDR3 contains 16 residues. Germline V gene lookup returns CDR1 SGHRS and CDR2 YFSETQ.

This chain uses TRBV4-3 with TRBJ1-4; TRBD1 aligns across 8 bases. The junction had 3 bases not matched to a gene; V was cut back by 1 base and J by 5 bases. The CDR3 contains 15 residues. Germline-derived CDR1 and CDR2 are LGHNA and YSLEER. The CDR3 protein is CASSQVDRENEKLFF. The CDR3 nucleotides read TGCGCCAGCAGCCAAGTGGACAGGGAAAATGAAAAACTGTTTTTT.

The genes are TRBV10-2 and TRBJ1-1; no reliable D call. Deletions cut 0 bases from V and 1 base from J, with 9 bases between. The germline V gene encodes CDR1 WSHSY and CDR2 SAAADI. The CDR3 length is 15 residues. As DNA, the CDR3 is TGCGCCAGCAGTGAGTCGCGCTTTCAGAACACTGAAGCTTTCTTT. The encoded protein is CASSESRFQNTEAFF.

The rearrangement joins TRBV4-3 to TRBJ2-3, with a possible D match to TRBD2 (7 bases). The germline V and J ends were trimmed by 0 bases and 3 bases, with 13 bases remaining between them. Germline V gene data show CDR1 as LGHNA and CDR2 as YSLEER. This CDR3 spans 16 amino acids. Here the CDR3 reads CASSQEWGGGTDTQYF. In DNA, the CDR3 is TGCGCCAGCAGCCAAGAGTGGGGGGGCGGGACAGATACGCAGTATTTT.

V usage is TRBV11-2 and J usage is TRBJ2-7; TRBD2 aligns across 14 bases. Germline trimming cut 3 bases from V and 4 bases from J; bases unmatched to any gene: 11. Germline V lookup: CDR1 SGHAT, CDR2 FQNNGV. The CDR3 loop spans 18 amino acids. DNA of the CDR3: TGTGCCAGCAGCTTTCTCCCCCGGACTAGCGGGGGGTTTTACGAGCAGTACTTC. It codes for CASSFLPRTSGGFYEQYF.